This T cell receptor beta chain was obtained from a study of blood T cell repertoires in COVID-19. Produced via immunoSEQ multiplex PCR; TCRdb's table is partial and in-frame only. This repertoire shows some 64,000 clones, over 60% found once; its top ten account for about 5%. CDR3 size: 16 residues. Per germline, CDR1 SGDLS and CDR2 YYNGEE. Unmatched junction bases numbered 10, after V lost 3 bases and J lost 5 bases. Sequencing was done on a sample of peripheral blood. The clonotype comes from a woman in her 70s with COVID-19, enrolled during active disease. The chain carries TRBV9 and TRBJ2-3, with 9 positions matching TRBD2. CDR3 loop: CASSAPREGRKDTQYF. CDR3 bases: TGTGCCAGCAGCGCTCCGCGGGAGGGCCGTAAAGATACGCAGTATTTT.